This TCR beta chain was identified in a study of Ad26.COV2.S vaccination and SARS-CoV-2 variants. Study summary: Donor was assigned to the Ad26.COV2.S arm of trial COV1001. Findings and caveats of the study: Substantial post-vaccination breadth of spike-specific CD8+ and CD4+ T cell responses was reported. Estimates derived from TCR breadth and depth analyses may have underestimated total T cell responses.

Sequencing was performed with immunoSEQ multiplex PCR; in TCRdb, only in-frame clones are kept and a portion is missing. The sample holds hundreds of thousands of clones, 87% seen once. V gave up 5 bases and J gave up 3 bases, with 13 bases separating them. Germline V CDR1 and CDR2: SEHNR, FQNEAQ (reference sequence). This CDR3 has 14 residues. The treatment was: some 20 received Ad26.COV2.S at low or high dose, single or two shots; 5 received placebo; per-sample allocation not given. All samples were drawn on day 63, counting from the first vaccine or placebo injection. About this clone itself: Its antigen is still unknown.

The source material was peripheral blood, sampled in a trial of Ad26.COV2.S vaccine versus placebo. This sequence was found in a person between 18 and 60 years old who received the Ad26.COV2.S COVID-19 vaccine or a placebo. The V gene is TRBV7-9, the J gene TRBJ1-1; D is ambiguous. CDR3 amino acids: CASSQIREYTEAFF. The CDR3 DNA is TGTGCCAGCAGCCAAATAAGGGAGTACACTGAAGCTTTCTTT.